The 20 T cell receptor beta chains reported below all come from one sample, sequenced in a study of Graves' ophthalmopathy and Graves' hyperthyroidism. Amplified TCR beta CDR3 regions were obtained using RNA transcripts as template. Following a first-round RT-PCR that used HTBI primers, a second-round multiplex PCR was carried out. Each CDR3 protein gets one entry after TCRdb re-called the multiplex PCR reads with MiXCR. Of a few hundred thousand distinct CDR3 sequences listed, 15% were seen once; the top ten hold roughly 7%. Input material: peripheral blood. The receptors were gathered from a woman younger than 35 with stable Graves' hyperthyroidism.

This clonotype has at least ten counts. In DNA form, the CDR3 reads TGTGCCAGCAGCCAGGGGTGGGAGCAGTACTTC. As protein: CASSQGWEQYF. The chain uses TRBV12-3 or TRBV12-4 and TRBJ2-7; a weak D match, TRBD1 (6 bases). The CDR3 is 11 amino acids. V was cut by 6 bases and J by 7 bases, with 10 bases left in between.

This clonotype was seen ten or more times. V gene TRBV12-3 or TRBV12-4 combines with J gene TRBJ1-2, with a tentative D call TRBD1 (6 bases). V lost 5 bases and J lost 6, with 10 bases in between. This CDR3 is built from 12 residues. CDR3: CASSNRVDGYTF. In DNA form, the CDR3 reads TGTGCCAGCAGTAACAGGGTAGATGGCTACACCTTC.

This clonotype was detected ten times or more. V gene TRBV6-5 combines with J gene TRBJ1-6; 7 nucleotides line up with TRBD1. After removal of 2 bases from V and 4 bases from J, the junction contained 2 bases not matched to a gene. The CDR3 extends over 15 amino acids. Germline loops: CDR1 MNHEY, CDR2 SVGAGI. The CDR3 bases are TGTGCCAGCAGTTACCGACAGGGTTATAATTCACCCCTCCACTTT. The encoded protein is CASSYRQGYNSPLHF.

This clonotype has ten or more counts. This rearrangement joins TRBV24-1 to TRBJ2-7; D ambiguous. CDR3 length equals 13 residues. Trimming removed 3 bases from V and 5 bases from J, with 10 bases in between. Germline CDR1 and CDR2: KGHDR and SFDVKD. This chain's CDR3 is CATSDGADNEQYF. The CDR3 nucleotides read TGTGCCACCAGTGATGGCGCAGACAACGAGCAGTACTTC.

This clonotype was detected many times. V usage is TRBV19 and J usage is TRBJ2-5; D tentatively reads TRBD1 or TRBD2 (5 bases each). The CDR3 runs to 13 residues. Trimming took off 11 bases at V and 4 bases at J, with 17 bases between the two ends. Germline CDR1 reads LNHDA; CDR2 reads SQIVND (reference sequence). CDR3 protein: CASLPGPGETQYF. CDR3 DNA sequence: TGTGCCTCCCTTCCGGGGCCCGGAGAGACCCAGTACTTC.

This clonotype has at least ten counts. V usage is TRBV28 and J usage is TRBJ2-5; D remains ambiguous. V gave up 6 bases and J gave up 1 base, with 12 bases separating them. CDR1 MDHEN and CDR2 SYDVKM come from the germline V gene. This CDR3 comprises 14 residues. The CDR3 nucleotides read TGTGCCAGCAGGCTAGGGCTCGGCCAAGAGACCCAGTACTTC. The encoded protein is CASRLGLGQETQYF.

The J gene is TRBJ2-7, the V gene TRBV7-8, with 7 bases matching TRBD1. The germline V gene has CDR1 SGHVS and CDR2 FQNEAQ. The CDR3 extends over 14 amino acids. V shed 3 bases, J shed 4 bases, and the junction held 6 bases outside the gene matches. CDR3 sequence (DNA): TGTGCCAGCAGCTTCAACAGGGGTTCGTACGAGCAGTACTTC. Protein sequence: CASSFNRGSYEQYF.

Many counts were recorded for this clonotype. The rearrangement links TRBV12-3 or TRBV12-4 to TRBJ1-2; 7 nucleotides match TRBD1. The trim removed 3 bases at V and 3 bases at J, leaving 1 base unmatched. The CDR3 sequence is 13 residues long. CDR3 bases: TGTGCCAGCAGTTTCCAGGGGGACTATGGCTACACCTTC. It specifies CASSFQGDYGYTF.

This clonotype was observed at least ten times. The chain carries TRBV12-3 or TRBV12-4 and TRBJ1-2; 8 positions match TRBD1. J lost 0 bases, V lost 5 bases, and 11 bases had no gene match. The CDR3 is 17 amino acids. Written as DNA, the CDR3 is TGTGCCAGCAGTCCCAGACAGGGGCCACAGGCTAACTATGGCTACACCTTC. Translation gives CASSPRQGPQANYGYTF.

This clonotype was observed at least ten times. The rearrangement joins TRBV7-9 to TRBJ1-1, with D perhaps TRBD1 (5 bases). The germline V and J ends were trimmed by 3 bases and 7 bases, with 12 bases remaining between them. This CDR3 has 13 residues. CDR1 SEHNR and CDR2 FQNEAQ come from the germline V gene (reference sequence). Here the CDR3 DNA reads TGTGCCAGCAGCTTCGACGGGGACTTTGAAGCTTTCTTT. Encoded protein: CASSFDGDFEAFF.

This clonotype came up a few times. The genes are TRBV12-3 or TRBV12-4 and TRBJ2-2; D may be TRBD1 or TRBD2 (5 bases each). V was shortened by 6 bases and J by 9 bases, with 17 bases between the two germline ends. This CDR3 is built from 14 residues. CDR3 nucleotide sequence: TGTGCCAGCAGAAGACCCCACCGGGGCCGGGAGCTGTTTTTT. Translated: CASRRPHRGRELFF.

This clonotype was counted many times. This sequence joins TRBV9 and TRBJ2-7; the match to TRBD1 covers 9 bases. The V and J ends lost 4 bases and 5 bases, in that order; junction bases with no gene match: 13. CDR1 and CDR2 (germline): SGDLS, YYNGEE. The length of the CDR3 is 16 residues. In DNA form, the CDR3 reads TGTGCCAGCAGCAGACAAACAGGGGGCGCATTCGACGAGCAGTACTTC. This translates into CASSRQTGGAFDEQYF.

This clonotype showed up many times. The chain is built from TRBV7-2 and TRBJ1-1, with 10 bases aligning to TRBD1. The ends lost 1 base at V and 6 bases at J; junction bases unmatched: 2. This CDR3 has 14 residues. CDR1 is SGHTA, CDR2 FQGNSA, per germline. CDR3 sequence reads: CASSLGQGAAEAFF. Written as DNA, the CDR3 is TGTGCCAGCAGCTTAGGACAGGGGGCGGCTGAAGCTTTCTTT.

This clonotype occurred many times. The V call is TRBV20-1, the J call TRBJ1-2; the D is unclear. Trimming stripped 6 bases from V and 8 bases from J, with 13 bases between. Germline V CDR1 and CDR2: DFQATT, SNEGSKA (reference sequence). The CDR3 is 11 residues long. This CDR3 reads CSAERGSGYTF. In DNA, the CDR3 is TGCAGTGCCGAGCGCGGCAGCGGCTACACCTTC.

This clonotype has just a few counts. CDR3 DNA: TGTGCCAGCAGACCCGGTTGGGGCAATCAGCCCCAGCATTTT. Its protein product is CASRPGWGNQPQHF. V is TRBV27 and J is TRBJ1-5; D is undetermined. Germline V lookup: CDR1 MNHEY, CDR2 SMNVEV (reference sequence). The CDR3 length is 14 residues. V gave up 6 bases and J gave up 2 bases, with 11 bases separating them.

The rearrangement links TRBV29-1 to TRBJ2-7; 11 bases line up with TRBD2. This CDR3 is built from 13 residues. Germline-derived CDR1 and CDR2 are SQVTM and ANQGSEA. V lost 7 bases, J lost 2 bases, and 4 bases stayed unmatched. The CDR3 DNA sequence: TGCAGCGCCGGACTAGCGGGCCCCTACGAGCAGTACTTC. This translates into CSAGLAGPYEQYF.

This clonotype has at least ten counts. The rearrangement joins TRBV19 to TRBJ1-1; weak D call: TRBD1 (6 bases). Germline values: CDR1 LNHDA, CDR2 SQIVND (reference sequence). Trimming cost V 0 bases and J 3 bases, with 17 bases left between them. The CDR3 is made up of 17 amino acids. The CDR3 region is CASSIDVSWGADTEAFF. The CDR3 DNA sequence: TGTGCCAGTAGTATAGATGTTTCGTGGGGGGCTGACACTGAAGCTTTCTTT.

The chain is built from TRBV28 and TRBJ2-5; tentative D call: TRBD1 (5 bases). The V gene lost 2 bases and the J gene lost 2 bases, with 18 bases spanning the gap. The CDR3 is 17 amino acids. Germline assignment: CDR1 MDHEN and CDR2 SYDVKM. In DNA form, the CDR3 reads TGTGCCAGCAGTTTAATGGTGGGGCAGGTTGGACAAGAGACCCAGTACTTC. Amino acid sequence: CASSLMVGQVGQETQYF.

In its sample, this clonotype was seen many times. CDR3: CASSPRGNRGHYQPQHF. The CDR3 coding sequence is TGTGCCAGCAGTCCAAGGGGTAACAGGGGGCATTATCAGCCCCAGCATTTT. J is TRBJ1-5 and V is TRBV27; TRBD1 agrees at 9 bases. CDR1 and CDR2 from the germline V gene are MNHEY and SMNVEV (reference sequence). Losses at the gene ends were 5 bases for V and 5 bases for J; bases not matched to a gene: 13. The CDR3 extends over 17 amino acids.

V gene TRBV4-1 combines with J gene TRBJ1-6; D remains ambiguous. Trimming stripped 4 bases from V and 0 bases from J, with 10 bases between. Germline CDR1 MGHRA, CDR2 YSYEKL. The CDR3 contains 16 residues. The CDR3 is CASSRSQTSYNSPLHF. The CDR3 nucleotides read TGCGCCAGCAGCCGATCACAGACCTCCTATAATTCACCCCTCCACTTT.